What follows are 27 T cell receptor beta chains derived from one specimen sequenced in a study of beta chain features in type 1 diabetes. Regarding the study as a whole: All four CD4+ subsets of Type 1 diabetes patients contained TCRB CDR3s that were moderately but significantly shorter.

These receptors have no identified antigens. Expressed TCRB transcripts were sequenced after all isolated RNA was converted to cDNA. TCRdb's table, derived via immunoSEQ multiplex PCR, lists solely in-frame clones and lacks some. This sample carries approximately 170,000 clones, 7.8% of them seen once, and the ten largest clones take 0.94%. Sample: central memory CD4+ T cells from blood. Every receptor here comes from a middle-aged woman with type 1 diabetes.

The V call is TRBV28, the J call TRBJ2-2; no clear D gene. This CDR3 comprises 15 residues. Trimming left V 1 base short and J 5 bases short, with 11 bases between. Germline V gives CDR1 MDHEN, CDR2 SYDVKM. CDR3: CASSLLAGGTGELFF. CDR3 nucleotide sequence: TGTGCCAGCAGTTTATTGGCAGGTGGGACCGGGGAGCTGTTTTTT. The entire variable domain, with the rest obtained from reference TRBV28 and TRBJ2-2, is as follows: DVKVTQSSRYLVKRTGEKVFLECVQDMDHENMFWYRQDPGLGLRLIYFSYDVKMKEKGDIPEGYSVSREKKERFSLILESASTNQTSMYLCASSLLAGGTGELFFGEGSRLTVL.

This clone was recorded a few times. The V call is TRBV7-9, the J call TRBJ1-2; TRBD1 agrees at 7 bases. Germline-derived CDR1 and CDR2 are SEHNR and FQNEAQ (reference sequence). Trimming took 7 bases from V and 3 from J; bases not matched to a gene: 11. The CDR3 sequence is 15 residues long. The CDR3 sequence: CASTNTLTGHYGYTF. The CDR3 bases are TGTGCCAGCACCAACACACTGACAGGGCACTATGGCTACACCTTC.

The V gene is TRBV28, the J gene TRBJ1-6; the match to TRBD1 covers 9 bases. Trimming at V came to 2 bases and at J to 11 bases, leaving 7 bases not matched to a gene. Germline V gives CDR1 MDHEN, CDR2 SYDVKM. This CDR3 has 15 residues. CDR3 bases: TGTGCCAGCAGTTTAATGGGACAGGGTATACCACCCCTCCACTTT. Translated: CASSLMGQGIPPLHF.

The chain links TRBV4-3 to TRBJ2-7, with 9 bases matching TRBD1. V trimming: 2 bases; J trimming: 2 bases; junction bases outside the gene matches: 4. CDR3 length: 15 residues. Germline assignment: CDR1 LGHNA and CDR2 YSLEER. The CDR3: CASSQQQGATYEQYF. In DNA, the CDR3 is TGCGCCAGCAGCCAACAACAGGGGGCCACCTACGAGCAGTACTTC.

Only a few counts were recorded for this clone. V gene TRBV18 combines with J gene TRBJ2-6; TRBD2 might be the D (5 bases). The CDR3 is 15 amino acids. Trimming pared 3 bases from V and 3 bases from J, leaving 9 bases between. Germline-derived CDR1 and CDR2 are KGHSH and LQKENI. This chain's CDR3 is CASSPLGVGANVLTF. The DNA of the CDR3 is TGTGCCAGCTCACCCCTCGGGGTTGGGGCCAACGTCCTGACTTTC.

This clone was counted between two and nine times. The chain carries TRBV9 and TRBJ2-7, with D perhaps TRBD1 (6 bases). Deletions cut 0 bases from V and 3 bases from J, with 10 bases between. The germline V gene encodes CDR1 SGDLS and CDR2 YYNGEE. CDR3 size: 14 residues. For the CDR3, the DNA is TGTGCCAGCAGCGTAGATACAGGGAGCTACGAGCAGTACTTC. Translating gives CASSVDTGSYEQYF. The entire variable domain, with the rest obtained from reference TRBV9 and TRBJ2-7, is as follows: DSGVTQTPKHLITATGQRVTLRCSPRSGDLSVYWYQQSLDQGLQFLIQYYNGEERAKGNILERFSAQQFPDLHSELNLSSLELGDSALYFCASSVDTGSYEQYFGPGTRLTVT.

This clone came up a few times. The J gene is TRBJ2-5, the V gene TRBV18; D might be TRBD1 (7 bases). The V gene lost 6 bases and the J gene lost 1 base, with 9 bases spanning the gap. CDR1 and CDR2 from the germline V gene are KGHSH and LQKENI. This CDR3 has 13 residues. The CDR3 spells CASSRDSQETQYF. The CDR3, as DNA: TGTGCCAGCTCGCGGGACAGCCAAGAGACCCAGTACTTC.

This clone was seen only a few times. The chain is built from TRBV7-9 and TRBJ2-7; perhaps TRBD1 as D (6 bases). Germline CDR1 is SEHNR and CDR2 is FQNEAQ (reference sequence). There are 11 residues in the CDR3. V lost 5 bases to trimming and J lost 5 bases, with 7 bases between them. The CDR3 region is CASSQGNEQYF. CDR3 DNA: TGTGCCAGCAGCCAGGGGAACGAGCAGTACTTC.

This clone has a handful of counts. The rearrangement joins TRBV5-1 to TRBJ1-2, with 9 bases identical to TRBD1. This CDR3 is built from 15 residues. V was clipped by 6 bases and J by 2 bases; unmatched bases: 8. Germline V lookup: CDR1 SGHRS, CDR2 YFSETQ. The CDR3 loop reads CASTTSGTGNYGYTF. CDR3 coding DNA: TGCGCCAGCACCACCTCCGGGACAGGGAACTATGGCTACACCTTC.

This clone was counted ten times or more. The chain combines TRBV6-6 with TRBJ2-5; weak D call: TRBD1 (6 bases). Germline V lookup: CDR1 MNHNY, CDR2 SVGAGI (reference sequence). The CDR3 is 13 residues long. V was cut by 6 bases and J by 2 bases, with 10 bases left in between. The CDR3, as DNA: TGTGCCAGCAGATTCGGACAGCAAGAGACCCAGTACTTC. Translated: CASRFGQQETQYF.

The CDR3 DNA is TGCGCCAGCAGCTTAGTAGCGGCGAACCCACGGAATGAGCAGTTCTTC. It yields the protein CASSLVAANPRNEQFF. This chain uses TRBV5-1 with TRBJ2-1, with D maybe TRBD2 (6 bases). This CDR3 contains 16 residues. Looked up from germline, CDR1 is SGHRS and CDR2 is YFSETQ. Trimming left V 2 bases short and J 7 bases short, with 19 bases between.

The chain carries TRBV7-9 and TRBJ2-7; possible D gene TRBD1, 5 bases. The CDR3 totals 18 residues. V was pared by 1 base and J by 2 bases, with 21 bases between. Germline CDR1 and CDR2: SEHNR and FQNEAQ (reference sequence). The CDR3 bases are TGTGCCAGCAGCTTAGACATGGCAAAGGGGCTACAACCCTACGAGCAGTACTTC. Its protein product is CASSLDMAKGLQPYEQYF. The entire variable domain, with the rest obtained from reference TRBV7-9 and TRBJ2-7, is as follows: DTGVSQNPRHKITKRGQNVTFRCDPISEHNRLYWYRQTLGQGPEFLTYFQNEAQLEKSRLLSDRFSAERPKGSFSTLEIQRTEQGDSAMYLCASSLDMAKGLQPYEQYFGPGTRLTVT.

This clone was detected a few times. CDR3 nucleotide sequence: TGCGCCAGCAGCCAACTACAACTAAAAGGACCCCTGGGAGGCACTGAAGCTTTCTTT. It translates to CASSQLQLKGPLGGTEAFF. The chain combines TRBV4-1 with TRBJ1-1; D remains unclear. The CDR3 loop spans 19 amino acids. Looked up from germline, CDR1 is MGHRA and CDR2 is YSYEKL. V dropped 2 bases and J dropped 4 bases, with 26 bases sitting between them.

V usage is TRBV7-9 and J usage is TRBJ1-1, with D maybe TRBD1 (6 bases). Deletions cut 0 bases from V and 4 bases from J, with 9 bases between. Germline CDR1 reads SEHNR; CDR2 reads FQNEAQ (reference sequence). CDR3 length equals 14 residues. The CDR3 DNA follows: TGTGCCAGCAGCTTAGCGGGGGCAGTCACTGAAGCTTTCTTT. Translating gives CASSLAGAVTEAFF. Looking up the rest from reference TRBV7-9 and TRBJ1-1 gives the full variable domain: DTGVSQNPRHKITKRGQNVTFRCDPISEHNRLYWYRQTLGQGPEFLTYFQNEAQLEKSRLLSDRFSAERPKGSFSTLEIQRTEQGDSAMYLCASSLAGAVTEAFFGQGTRLTVV.

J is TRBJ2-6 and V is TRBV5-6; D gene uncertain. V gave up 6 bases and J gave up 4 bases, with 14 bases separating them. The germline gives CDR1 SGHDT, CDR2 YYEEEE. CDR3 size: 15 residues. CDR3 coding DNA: TGTGCCAGCACCCTCCGGGTATCAGGGGCCAACGTCCTGACTTTC. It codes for CASTLRVSGANVLTF. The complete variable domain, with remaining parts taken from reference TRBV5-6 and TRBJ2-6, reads DAGVTQSPTHLIKTRGQQVTLRCSPKSGHDTVSWYQQALGQGPQFIFQYYEEEERQRGNFPDRFSGHQFPNYSSELNVNALLLGDSALYLCASTLRVSGANVLTFGAGSRLTVL.

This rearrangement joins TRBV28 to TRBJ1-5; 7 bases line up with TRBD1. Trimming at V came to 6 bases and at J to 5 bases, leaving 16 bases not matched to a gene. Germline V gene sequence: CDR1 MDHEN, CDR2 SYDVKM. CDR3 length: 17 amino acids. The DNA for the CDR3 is TGTGCCAGCAGATCTATAGACAGGGTCCGGGACGATCAGCCCCAGCATTTT. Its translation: CASRSIDRVRDDQPQHF.

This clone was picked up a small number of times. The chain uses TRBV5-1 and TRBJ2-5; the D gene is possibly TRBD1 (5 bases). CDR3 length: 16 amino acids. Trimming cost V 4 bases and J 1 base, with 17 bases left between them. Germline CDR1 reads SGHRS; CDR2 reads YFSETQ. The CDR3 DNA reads TGCGCCAGCAGCGAAGGGGTCCTGACAGCCCAAGAGACCCAGTACTTC. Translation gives CASSEGVLTAQETQYF.

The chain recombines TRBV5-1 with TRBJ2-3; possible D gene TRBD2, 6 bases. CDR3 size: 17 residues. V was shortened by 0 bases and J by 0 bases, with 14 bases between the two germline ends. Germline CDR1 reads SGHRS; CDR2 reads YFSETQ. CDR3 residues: CASSLALAGLSTDTQYF. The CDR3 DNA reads TGCGCCAGCAGCTTGGCCTTGGCGGGGTTAAGCACAGATACGCAGTATTTT. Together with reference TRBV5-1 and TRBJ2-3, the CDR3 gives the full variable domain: KAGVTQTPRYLIKTRGQQVTLSCSPISGHRSVSWYQQTPGQGLQFLFEYFSETQRNKGNFPGRFSGRQFSNSRSEMNVSTLELGDSALYLCASSLALAGLSTDTQYFGPGTRLTVL.

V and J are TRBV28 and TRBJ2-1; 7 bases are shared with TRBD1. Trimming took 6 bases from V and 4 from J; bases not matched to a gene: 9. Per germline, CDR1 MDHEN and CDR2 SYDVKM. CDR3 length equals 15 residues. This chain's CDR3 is CASRELGTEYNEQFF. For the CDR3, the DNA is TGTGCCAGCAGGGAATTGGGGACAGAATACAATGAGCAGTTCTTC.

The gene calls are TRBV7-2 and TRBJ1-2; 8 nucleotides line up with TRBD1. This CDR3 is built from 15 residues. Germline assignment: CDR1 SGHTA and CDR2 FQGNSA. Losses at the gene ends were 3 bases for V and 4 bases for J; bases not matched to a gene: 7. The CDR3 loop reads CASSFGTGQRYGYTF. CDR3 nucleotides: TGTGCCAGCAGCTTCGGGACAGGACAACGCTATGGCTACACCTTC.

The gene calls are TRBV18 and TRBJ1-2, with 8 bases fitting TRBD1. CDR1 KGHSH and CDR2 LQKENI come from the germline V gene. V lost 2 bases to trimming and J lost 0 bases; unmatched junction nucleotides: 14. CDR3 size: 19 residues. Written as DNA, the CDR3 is TGTGCCAGCTCACCATCGACGGGACAGGTGACAGCTGCTAACTATGGCTACACCTTC. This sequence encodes CASSPSTGQVTAANYGYTF.

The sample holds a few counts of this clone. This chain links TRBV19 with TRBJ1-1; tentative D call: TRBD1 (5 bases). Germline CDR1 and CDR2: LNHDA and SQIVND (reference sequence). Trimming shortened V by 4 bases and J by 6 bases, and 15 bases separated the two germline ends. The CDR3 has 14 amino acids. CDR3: CASSTLRVRAEAFF. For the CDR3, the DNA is TGTGCCAGTAGTACACTCAGGGTACGGGCTGAAGCTTTCTTT.

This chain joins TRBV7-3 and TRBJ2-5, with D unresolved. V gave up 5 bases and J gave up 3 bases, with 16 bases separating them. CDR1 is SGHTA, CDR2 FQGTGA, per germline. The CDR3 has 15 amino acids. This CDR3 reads CASSRQARMEETQYF. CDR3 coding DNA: TGTGCCAGCAGCCGCCAGGCCCGGATGGAAGAGACCCAGTACTTC.

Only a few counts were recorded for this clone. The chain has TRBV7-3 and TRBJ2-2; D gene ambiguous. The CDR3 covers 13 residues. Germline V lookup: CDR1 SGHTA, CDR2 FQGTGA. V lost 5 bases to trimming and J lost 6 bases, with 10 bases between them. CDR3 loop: CASSPVRSGELFF. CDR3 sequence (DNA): TGTGCCAGCAGCCCGGTCCGTTCCGGGGAGCTGTTTTTT. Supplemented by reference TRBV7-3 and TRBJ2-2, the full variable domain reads GAGVSQTPSNKVTEKGKYVELRCDPISGHTALYWYRQSLGQGPEFLIYFQGTGAADDSGLPNDRFFAVRPEGSVSTLKIQRTERGDSAVYLCASSPVRSGELFFGEGSRLTVL.

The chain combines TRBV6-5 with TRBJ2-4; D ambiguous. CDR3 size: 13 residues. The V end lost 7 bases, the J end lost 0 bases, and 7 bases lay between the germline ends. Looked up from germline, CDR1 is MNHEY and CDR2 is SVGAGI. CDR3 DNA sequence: TGTGCCAGCACGGAGTTAGCCAAAAACATTCAGTACTTC. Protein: CASTELAKNIQYF.

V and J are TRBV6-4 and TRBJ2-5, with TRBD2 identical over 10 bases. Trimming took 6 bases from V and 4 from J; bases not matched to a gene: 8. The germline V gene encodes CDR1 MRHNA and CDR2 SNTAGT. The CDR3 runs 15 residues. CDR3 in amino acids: CASSASGRRGETQYF. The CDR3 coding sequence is TGTGCCAGCAGCGCTAGCGGGAGAAGGGGAGAGACCCAGTACTTC.

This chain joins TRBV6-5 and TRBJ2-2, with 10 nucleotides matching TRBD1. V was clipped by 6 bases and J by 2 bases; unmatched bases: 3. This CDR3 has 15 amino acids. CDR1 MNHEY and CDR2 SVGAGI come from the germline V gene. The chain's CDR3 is CASRRDRGNTGELFF. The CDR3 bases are TGTGCCAGCAGGCGGGACAGGGGTAACACCGGGGAGCTGTTTTTT.